The clone carrying this T cell receptor beta chain was seen many times. The sample belongs to a study of blood T cells in healthy people across ages. A second roughly 7 to 11 cycle PCR used barcoded and J-beta primers. From the 5' RACE reads, TCRdb called clonotypes with MiXCR, one entry per CDR3 protein. The sample holds about 800,000 distinct CDR3 sequences, 25% seen once. Germline V gives CDR1 MDHEN, CDR2 SYDVKM. CDR3 length: 12 residues. The V gene lost 5 bases and the J gene lost 5 bases, with 10 bases spanning the gap. The same data also went into a second study, on T cells of mothers and their children. That paper adds: A few healthy Caucasian mothers, along with their six children, served as the donors. Over 8 million TCR beta CDR3 reads were obtained from each mother, and 2.5 million to 3.5 million from each child. Overlap measured in related mother-child pairs was slightly, non-significantly higher than in unrelated pairs.

The sequence derives from a boy aged 5-17 years in good health. The rearrangement uses TRBV28 and TRBJ2-7; D is undetermined. The sequencing sample was made of blood. The CDR3 coding sequence is TGTGCCAGCAGTCCCCCCACTGACGAGCAGTACTTC. Its protein is CASSPPTDEQYF.